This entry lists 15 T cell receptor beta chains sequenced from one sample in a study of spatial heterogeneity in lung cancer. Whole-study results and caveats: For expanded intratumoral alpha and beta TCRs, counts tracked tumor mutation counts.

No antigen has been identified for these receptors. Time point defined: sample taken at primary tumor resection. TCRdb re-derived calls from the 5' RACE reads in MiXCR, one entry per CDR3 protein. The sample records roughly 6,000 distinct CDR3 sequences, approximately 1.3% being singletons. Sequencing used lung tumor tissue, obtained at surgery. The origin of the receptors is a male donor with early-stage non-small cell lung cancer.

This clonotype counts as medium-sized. In DNA, the CDR3 is TGCGCCAGCAGCCCTGAGAAACCCCAGGTCAGGGGGCCGGGGGGGGACGAGCAGTACTTC. This encodes CASSPEKPQVRGPGGDEQYF. The chain joins TRBV5-1 to TRBJ2-7, with D tentatively TRBD1 or TRBD2 (8 bases each). This CDR3 contains 20 residues. V dropped 4 bases and J dropped 5 bases, with 34 bases sitting between them. Germline lookup yields CDR1 SGHRS and CDR2 YFSETQ. Full variable domain (rest looked up from reference TRBV5-1 and TRBJ2-7): KAGVTQTPRYLIKTRGQQVTLSCSPISGHRSVSWYQQTPGQGLQFLFEYFSETQRNKGNFPGRFSGRQFSNSRSEMNVSTLELGDSALYLCASSPEKPQVRGPGGDEQYFGPGTRLTVT.

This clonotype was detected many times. The CDR3 DNA follows: TGTGCCAGCAGAACGGACACCTGGGGGTTTGAAGCTTTCTTT. Translation: CASRTDTWGFEAFF. The chain joins TRBV6-5 to TRBJ1-1; possible D gene TRBD1, 5 bases. Germline V lookup: CDR1 MNHEY, CDR2 SVGAGI. Trimming removed 6 bases at V and 7 bases at J, with 18 bases between. The CDR3 contains 14 residues.

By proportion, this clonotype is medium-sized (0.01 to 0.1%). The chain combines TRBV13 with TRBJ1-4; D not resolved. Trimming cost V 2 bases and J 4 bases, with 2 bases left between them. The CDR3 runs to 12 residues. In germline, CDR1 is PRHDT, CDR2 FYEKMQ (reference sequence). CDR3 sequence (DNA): TGTGCCAGCAGCTTAAATAATGAAAAACTGTTTTTT. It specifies CASSLNNEKLFF.

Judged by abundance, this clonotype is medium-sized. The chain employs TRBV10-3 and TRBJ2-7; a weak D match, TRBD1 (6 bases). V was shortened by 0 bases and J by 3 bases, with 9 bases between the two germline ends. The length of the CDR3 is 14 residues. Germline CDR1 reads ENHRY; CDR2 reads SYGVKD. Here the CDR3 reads CAISESETGYEQYF. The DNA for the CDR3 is TGTGCCATCAGTGAGTCGGAGACAGGCTACGAGCAGTACTTC.

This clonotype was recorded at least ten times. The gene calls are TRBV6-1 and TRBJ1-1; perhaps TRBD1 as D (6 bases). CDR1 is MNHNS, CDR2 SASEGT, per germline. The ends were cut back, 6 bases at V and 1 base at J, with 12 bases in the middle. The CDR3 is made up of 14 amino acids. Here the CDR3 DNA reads TGTGCCAGCAGCCCCGGGACACCGAACACTGAAGCTTTCTTT. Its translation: CASSPGTPNTEAFF.

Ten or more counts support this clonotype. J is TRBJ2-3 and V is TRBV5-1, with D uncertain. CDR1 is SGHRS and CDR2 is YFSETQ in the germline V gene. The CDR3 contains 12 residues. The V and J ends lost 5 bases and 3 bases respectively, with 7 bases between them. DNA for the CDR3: TGCGCCAGCAGAGAGGCGACAGATACGCAGTATTTT. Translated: CASREATDTQYF.

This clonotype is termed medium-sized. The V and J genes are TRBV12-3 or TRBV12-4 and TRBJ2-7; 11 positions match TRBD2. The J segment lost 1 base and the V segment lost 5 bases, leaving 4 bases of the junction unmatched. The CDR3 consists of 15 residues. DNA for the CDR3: TGTGCCAGCAGTCCCGGGACTAGCGGATCCTACGAGCAGTACTTC. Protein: CASSPGTSGSYEQYF.

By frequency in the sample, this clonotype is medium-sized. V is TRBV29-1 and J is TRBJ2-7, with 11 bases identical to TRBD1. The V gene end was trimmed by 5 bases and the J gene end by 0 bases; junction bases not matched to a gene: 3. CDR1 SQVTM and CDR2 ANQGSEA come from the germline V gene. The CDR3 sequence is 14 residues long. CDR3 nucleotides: TGCAGCGTTTTGGACAGGGGGCTCTCCTACGAGCAGTACTTC. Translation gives CSVLDRGLSYEQYF.

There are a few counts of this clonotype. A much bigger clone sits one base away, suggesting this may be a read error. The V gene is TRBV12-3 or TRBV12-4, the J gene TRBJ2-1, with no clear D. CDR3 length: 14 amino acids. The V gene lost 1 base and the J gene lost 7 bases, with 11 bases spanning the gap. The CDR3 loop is CASSLGTCSNEQFF. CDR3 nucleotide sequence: TGTGCCAGCAGTTTAGGGACCTGTAGTAATGAGCAGTTCTTC.

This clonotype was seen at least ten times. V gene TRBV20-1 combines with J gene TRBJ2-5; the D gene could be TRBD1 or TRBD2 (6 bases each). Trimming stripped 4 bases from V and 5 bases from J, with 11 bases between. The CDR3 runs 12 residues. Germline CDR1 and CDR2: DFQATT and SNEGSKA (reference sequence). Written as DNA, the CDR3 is TGCAGTGCTATGGGGGGCGGGGAGACCCAGTACTTC. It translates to CSAMGGGETQYF.

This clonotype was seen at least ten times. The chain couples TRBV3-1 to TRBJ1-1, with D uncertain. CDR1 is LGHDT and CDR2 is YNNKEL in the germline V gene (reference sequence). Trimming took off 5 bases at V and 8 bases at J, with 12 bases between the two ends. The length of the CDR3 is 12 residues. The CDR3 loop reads CASSFDRAEAFF. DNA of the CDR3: TGTGCCAGCAGCTTCGACCGGGCAGAAGCTTTCTTT.

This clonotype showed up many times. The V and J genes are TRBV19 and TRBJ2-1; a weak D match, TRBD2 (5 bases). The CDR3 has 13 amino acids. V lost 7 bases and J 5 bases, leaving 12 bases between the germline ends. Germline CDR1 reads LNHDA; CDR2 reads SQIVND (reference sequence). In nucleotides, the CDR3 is TGTGCCAGTACCGGAGCGGACCACAATGAGCAGTTCTTC. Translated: CASTGADHNEQFF.

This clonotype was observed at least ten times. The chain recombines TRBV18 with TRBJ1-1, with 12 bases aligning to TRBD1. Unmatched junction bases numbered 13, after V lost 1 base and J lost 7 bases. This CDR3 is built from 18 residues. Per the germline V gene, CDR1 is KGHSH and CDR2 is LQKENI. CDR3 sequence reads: CASSPRGQGASSHNEAFF. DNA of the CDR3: TGTGCCAGCTCACCACGGGGACAGGGGGCTAGCTCCCACAATGAAGCTTTCTTT.

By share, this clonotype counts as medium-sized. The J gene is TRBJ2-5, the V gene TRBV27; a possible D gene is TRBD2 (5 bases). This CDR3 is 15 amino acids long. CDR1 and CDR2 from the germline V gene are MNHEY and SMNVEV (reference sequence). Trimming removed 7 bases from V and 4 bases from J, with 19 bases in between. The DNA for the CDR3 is TGTGCCAGCAAAAGCCTCCCAAGCGGTCCAGAGACCCAGTACTTC. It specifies CASKSLPSGPETQYF.

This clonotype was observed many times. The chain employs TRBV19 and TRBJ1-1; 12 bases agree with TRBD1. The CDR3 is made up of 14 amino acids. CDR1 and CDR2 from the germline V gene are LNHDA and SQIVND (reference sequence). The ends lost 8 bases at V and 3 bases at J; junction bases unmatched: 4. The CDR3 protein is CASAGTGGHTEAFF. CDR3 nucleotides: TGTGCCAGTGCCGGGACAGGGGGCCACACTGAAGCTTTCTTT.